In its sample, the clone carrying this T cell receptor beta chain was seen many times. No antigen is known for it. In TCRdb, the multiplex PCR reads were re-called with MiXCR into one record per CDR3 protein. The sample includes 65,000 to 80,000 distinct CDR3 sequences, approximately 20% of them seen just once. The entry originates in a study of breast tumors, draining lymph nodes, adjacent tissues. Study findings and constraints: Compared with lymph nodes, tumors were less diverse; compared with nontumor tissue, more. That most tumor T cells come from lymph nodes remained unproven. The data were judged consistent with most tumor T cells coming from lymph node and expanding in tumor.

Samples came from axillary lymph nodes draining the breast cancer. The sample comprised axillary lymph node tissue. The clonotype comes from a female donor with breast cancer. Some clones in this sample may be carry-over from other donors' samples.

CDR3 protein: CASSLGGIYEQYF. The CDR3 coding sequence is TGTGCCAGCAGCTTAGGGGGGATCTACGAGCAGTACTTC. The chain links TRBV7-2 to TRBJ2-7; D could derive from TRBD1 or TRBD2 (5 bases each). CDR3 length: 13 residues. Per germline, CDR1 SGHTA and CDR2 FQGNSA. V shed 1 base and J shed 3 bases, with 7 bases lying between them.